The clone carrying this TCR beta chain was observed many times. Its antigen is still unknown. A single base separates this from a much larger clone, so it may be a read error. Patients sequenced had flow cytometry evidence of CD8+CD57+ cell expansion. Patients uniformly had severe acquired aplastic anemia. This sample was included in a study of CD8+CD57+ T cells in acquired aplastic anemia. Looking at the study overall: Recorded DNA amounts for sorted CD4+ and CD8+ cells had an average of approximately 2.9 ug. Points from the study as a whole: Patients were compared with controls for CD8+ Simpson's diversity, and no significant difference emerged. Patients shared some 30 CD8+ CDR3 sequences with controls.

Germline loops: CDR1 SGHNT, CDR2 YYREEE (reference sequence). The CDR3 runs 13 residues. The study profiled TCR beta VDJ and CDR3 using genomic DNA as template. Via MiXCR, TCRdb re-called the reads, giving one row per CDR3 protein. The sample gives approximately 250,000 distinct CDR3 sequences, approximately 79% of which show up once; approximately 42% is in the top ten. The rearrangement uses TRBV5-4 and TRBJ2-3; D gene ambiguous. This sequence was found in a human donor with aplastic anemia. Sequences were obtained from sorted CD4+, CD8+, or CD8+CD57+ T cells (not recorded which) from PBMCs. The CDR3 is CASGFTSTDTQYF. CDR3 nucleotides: TGTGCCAGCGGCTTTACTAGCACAGATACGCAGTATTTT. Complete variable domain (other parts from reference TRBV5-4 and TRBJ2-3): ETGVTQSPTHLIKTRGQQVTLRCSSQSGHNTVSWYQQALGQGPQFIFQYYREEENGRGNFPPRFSGLQFPNYSSELNVNALELDDSALYLCASGFTSTDTQYFGPGTRLTVL.